Listed below are T cell receptor beta chains from one sample, sequenced in a study of blood T cell repertoires in COVID-19. Assay: immunoSEQ multiplex PCR; the TCRdb copy retains only in-frame clones and omits some. The table shows fewer than 140,000 clones, with about 79% occurring only once. Sequenced sample: peripheral blood. These receptors were collected from an elderly man with COVID-19, enrolled during active disease. The CDR3 runs from the conserved cysteine through the conserved F or W. Each record gives: D gene, clone size, J gene, V gene, CDR3 DNA, CDR3 protein. A D gene is named only where the DNA matches it firmly. Size is stated for part of the rows, as once, few or many counts, or as a class when the clone is expanded.

>.|.|TRBJ2-6|TRBV12-1
TGTGCCAGCAGCTTAGGGACAGGGAACTCTGGGGCCAACGTCCTGACTTTC
CASSLGTGNSGANVLTF
>TRBD1|few|TRBJ2-2|TRBV27
TGTGCCAGCAGTTCCCCGATACAGGGGTCCACCGGGGAGCTGTTTTTT
CASSSPIQGSTGELFF
>.|many|TRBJ2-7|TRBV5-1
TGCGCCAGCAGCTTGGAGGCAGAGGCCCCCCCGGAGCAGTACTTC
CASSLEAEAPPEQYF
>TRBD1|.|TRBJ2-1|TRBV11-2
TGTGCCAGCAGCTCGGACAGGGGGGGTGAGCAGTTCTTC
CASSSDRGGEQFF
>.|.|TRBJ1-1|TRBV18
TGTGCCAGCTCACCACCCGGGGGTTGGGGCGACGTGAACACTGAAGCTTTCTTT
CASSPPGGWGDVNTEAFF
>.|.|TRBJ2-5|TRBV24-1
TGTGCCACCAGTGATTTGCAGTCTGAGACCCAGTACTTC
CATSDLQSETQYF
>.|.|TRBJ2-1|TRBV29-1
TGCAGCGTCCCGAAAGGGAGTAGCTCCTACAATGAGCAGTTCTTC
CSVPKGSSSYNEQFF
>TRBD2|.|TRBJ2-3|TRBV27
TGTGCCAGCAGACCCAGGGAGCGGCGGGGGACCACAGATACGCAGTATTTT
CASRPRERRGTTDTQYF
>TRBD1|.|TRBJ1-2|TRBV29-1
TGCAGCGTTGAAGGGTGGACAGGCGGTGGCTACACCTTC
CSVEGWTGGGYTF
>.|.|TRBJ1-2|TRBV2
TGTGCCAGCAGCTCCGACGGGGAGTATGGCTACACCTTC
CASSSDGEYGYTF
>.|.|TRBJ2-1|TRBV24-1
TGTGCCACCAGTGATCCCCGGGGAACCAATGAGCAGTTCTTC
CATSDPRGTNEQFF
>TRBD1|once|TRBJ1-3|TRBV19
TGTGCCAGTAGTACCTCTCGGACAGGTACTGGAAACACCATATATTTT
CASSTSRTGTGNTIYF
>TRBD1|.|TRBJ1-4|TRBV29-1
TGCAGCGTGTACGGGACAGGGAGAGAAAAACTGTTTTTT
CSVYGTGREKLFF
>.|.|TRBJ2-2|TRBV6-1
TGTGCCAGCAGTGAACCAGGGAAGAACACCGGGGAGCTGTTTTTT
CASSEPGKNTGELFF
>TRBD1|.|TRBJ2-2|TRBV5-4
TGTGCCAGCAGCTTGGGACAGGGGATCGGCACCGGGGAGCTGTTTTTT
CASSLGQGIGTGELFF
>TRBD1|.|TRBJ2-3|TRBV10-3
TGTGCCATCAGTGGACAGGGGGATTCAGATACGCAGTATTTT
CAISGQGDSDTQYF
>.|.|TRBJ2-7|TRBV28
TGTGCCAGCAGTATCGACCGACTCCATTACTTC
CASSIDRLHYF
>.|once|TRBJ2-2|TRBV4-3
TGCGCCAGCAGCCTTACTAGGAACACCGGGGAGCTGTTTTTT
CASSLTRNTGELFF
>.|.|TRBJ1-5|TRBV15
TGTGCCACCAGCTCTAGAGGGGGGGCCTATAGCAATCAGCCCCAGCATTTT
CATSSRGGAYSNQPQHF
>TRBD2|once|TRBJ2-2|TRBV28
TGTGCCAGCAGCCGCCCCCTTGGGAGCGGGAGTGCCGCCGGGGAGCTGTTTTTT
CASSRPLGSGSAAGELFF
>TRBD2|once|TRBJ2-1|TRBV7-2
TGTGCCAGCAGCTTAGGGACTAGCGGGATAGGTGAGCAGTTCTTC
CASSLGTSGIGEQFF
>TRBD1|.|TRBJ1-1|TRBV19
TGTGCCAGTAGTATGCCCGGGACAGGGGCTGAAGCTTTCTTT
CASSMPGTGAEAFF